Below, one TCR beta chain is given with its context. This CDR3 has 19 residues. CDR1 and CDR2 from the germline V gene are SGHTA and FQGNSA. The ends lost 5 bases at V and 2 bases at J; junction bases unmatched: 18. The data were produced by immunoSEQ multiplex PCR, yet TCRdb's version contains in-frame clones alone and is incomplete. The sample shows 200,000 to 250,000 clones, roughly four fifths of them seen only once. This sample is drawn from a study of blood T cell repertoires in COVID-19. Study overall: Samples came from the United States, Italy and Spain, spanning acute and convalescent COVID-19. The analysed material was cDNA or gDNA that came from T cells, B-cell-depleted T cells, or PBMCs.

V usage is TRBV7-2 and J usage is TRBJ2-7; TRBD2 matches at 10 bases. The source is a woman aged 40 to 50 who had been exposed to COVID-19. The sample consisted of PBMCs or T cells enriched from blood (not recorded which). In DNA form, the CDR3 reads TGTGCCAGCAGCCCCGTACCCTTTTTGGGTAGCGGGGGGACCTACGAGCAGTACTTC. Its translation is CASSPVPFLGSGGTYEQYF.